The T cell receptor (beta chain) under discussion was sequenced for a study of blood T cells in healthy people across ages. Using a J-beta primer mix together with a sample-barcoded 5' primer, a second PCR was run for about 6 to 12 cycles. TCRdb reanalysed the 5' RACE reads using MiXCR and keeps one entry per CDR3 protein. The table records about 1.8 million distinct CDR3 sequences, around half of them present only once. Germline CDR1 SGHTA, CDR2 FQGNSA. This CDR3 region has 14 residues. V was pared by 5 bases and J by 11 bases, with 21 bases between. Specimen: blood. This clonotype was sampled from a woman between 35 and 50 years old in good health. This chain joins TRBV7-2 and TRBJ2-5; possibly TRBD1 or TRBD2 for D (5 bases each). CDR3 sequence: CASSRSGPVMEQYF. For the CDR3, the DNA is TGTGCCAGCAGCCGTTCGGGGCCAGTCATGGAGCAGTACTTC.